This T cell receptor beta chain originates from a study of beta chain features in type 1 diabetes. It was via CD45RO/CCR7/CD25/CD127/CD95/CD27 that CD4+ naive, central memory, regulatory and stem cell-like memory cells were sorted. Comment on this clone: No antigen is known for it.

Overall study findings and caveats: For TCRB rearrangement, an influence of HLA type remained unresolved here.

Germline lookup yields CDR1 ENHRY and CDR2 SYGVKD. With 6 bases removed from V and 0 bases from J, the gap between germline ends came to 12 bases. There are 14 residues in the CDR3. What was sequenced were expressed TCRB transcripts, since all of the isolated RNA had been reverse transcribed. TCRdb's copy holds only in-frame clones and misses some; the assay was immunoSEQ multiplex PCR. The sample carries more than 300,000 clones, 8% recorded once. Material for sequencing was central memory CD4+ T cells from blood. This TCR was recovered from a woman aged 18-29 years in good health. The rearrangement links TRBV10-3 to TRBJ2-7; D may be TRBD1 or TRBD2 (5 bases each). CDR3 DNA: TGTGCCATCAGGACCAGCGGACACTCCTACGAGCAGTACTTC. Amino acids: CAIRTSGHSYEQYF.